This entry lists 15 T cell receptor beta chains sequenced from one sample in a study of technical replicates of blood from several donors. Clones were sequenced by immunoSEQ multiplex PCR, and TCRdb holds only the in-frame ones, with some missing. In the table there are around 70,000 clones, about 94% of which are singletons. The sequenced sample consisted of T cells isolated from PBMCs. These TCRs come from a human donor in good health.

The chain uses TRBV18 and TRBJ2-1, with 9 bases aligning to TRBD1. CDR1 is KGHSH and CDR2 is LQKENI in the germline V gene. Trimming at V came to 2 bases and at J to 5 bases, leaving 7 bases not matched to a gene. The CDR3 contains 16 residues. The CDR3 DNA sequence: TGTGCCAGCTCACCAGTTTTGACAGGGGGTAACAATGAGCAGTTCTTC. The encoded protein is CASSPVLTGGNNEQFF.

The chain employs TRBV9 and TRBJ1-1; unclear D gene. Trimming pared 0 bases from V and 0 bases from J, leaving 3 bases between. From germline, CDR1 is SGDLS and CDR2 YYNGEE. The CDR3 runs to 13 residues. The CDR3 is CASSVVMNTEAFF. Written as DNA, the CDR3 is TGTGCCAGCAGCGTAGTTATGAACACTGAAGCTTTCTTT.

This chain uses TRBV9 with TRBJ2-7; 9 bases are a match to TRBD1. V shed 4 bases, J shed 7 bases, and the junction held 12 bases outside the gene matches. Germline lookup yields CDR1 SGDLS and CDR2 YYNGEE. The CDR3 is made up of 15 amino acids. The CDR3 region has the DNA TGTGCCAGCAGCTCCCGGGACAGGGTAATCGAAGAGCAGTACTTC. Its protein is CASSSRDRVIEEQYF.

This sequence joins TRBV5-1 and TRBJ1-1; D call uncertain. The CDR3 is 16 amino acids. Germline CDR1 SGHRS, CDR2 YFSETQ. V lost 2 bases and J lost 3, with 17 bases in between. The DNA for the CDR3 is TGCGCCAGCAGCTTCACTCCAGGTTCTACGGACACTGAAGCTTTCTTT. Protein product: CASSFTPGSTDTEAFF.

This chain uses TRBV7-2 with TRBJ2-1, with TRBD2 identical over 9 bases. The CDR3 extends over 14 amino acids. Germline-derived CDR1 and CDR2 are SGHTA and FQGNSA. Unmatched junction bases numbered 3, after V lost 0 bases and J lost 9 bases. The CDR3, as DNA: TGTGCCAGCAGCTTAGCTAGCGGGAGAGCTGAGCAGTTCTTC. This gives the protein CASSLASGRAEQFF. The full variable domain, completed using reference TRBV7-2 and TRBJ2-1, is GAGVSQSPSNKVTEKGKDVELRCDPISGHTALYWYRQSLGQGLEFLIYFQGNSAPDKSGLPSDRFSAERTGGSVSTLTIQRTQQEDSAVYLCASSLASGRAEQFFGPGTRLTVL.

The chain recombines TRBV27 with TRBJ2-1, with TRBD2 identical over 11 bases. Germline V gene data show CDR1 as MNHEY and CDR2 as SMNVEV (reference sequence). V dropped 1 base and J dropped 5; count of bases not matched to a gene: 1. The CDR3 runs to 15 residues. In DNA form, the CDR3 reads TGTGCCAGCAGTTTATTAGCGGGAGGGGACAATGAGCAGTTCTTC. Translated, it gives CASSLLAGGDNEQFF.

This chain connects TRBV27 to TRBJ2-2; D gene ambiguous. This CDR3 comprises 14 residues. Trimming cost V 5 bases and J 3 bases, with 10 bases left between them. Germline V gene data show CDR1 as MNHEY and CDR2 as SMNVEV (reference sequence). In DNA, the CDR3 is TGTGCCAGCAGTCCTTACAGTTACACCGGGGAGCTGTTTTTT. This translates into CASSPYSYTGELFF.

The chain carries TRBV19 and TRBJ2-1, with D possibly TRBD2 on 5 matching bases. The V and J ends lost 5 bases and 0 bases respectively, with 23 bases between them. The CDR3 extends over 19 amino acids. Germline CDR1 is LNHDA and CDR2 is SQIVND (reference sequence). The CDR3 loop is CASSAGRVALYSSYNEQFF. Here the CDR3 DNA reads TGTGCCAGTAGTGCTGGAAGGGTAGCGTTATACAGCTCCTACAATGAGCAGTTCTTC.

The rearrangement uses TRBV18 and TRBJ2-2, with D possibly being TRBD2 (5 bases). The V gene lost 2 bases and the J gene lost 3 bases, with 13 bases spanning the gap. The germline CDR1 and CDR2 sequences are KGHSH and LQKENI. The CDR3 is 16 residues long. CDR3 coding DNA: TGTGCCAGCTCACCAGGGTCGCGGCGGGACACCGGGGAGCTGTTTTTT. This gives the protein CASSPGSRRDTGELFF.

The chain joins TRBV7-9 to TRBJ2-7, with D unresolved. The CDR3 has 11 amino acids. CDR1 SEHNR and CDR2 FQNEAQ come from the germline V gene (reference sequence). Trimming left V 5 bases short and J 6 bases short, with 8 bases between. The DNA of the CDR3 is TGTGCCAGCAGCCCCCCCCTCGAGCAGTACTTC. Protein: CASSPPLEQYF.

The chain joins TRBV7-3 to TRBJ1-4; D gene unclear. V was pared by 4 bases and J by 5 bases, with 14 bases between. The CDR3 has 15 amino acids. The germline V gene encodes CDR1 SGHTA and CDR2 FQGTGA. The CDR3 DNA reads TGTGCCAGCAGCTCCTCCGGGTCCAGAAATGAAAAACTGTTTTTT. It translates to CASSSSGSRNEKLFF.

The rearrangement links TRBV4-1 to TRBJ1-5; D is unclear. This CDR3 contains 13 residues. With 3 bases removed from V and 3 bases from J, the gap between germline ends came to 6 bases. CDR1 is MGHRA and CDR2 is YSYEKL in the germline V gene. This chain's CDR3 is CASSQRINQPQHF. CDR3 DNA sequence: TGCGCCAGCAGCCAGCGGATCAATCAGCCCCAGCATTTT.

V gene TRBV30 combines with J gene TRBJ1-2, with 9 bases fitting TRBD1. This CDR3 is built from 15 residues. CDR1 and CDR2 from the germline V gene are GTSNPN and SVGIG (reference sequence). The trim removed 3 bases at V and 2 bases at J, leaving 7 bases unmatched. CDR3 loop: CAWRRDRAPNYGYTF. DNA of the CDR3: TGTGCCTGGAGACGGGACAGGGCCCCCAACTATGGCTACACCTTC.

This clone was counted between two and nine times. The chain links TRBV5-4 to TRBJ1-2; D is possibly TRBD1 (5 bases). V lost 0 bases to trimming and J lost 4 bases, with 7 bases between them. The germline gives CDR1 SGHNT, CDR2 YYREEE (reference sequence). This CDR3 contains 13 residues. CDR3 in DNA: TGTGCCAGCAGCTTGGGGGGCGGCTATGGCTACACCTTC. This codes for CASSLGGGYGYTF.

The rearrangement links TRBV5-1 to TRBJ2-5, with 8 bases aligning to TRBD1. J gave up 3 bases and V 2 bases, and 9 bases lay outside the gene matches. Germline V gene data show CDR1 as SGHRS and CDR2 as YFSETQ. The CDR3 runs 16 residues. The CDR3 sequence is CASSFFYRGSEETQYF. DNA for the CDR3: TGCGCCAGCAGCTTCTTCTACAGGGGGTCTGAAGAGACCCAGTACTTC.